The clone carrying this T cell receptor (beta chain) was seen a handful of times. This specimen belongs to a study of shared clonotypes between healthy human individuals. Looking at the study overall: Donor ages ranged 18 to 49 years: two women, a few men.

V shed 2 bases and J shed 3 bases, with 7 bases lying between them. Germline V gene data show CDR1 as SGHTA and CDR2 as FQGTGA. The CDR3 has 13 amino acids. Only CD45RO-negative cells positively selected for CCR7 counted as naive CD8 cells, so terminally differentiated effector memory CD45RA+ cells were excluded. Libraries were prepared by immunoSEQ multiplex PCR; TCRdb keeps only in-frame clonotypes and omits some of them. The sample gives 1.5 million to 2.5 million clones, less than 95% of which show up once; around 1% is in the top ten. The sequencing input was naive CD8+ T cells sorted from blood. This chain joins TRBV7-3 and TRBJ1-1; no reliable D call. The clonotype was recovered from a man aged 18 to 30 in good health. CDR3 in DNA: TGTGCCAGCAGCTTAGTCGATGACACTGAAGCTTTCTTT. It codes for CASSLVDDTEAFF.